These 9 T cell receptor beta chains originate from one sample sequenced in a study of T-cell memory formation after mild COVID-19 (dated by TCRdb to the early 2020s). The library was produced with 5' RACE. TCRdb shows the sequencer as Illumina NovaSeq 6000. TCRdb ran its own pipeline on the public reads, namely fastp trimming at Q25 and MiXCR clone calling, and kept in-frame beta chains. Here each entry gathers all rows of one CDR3 protein and keeps the most common genes and DNA. This sample lists 180,000 or so distinct CDR3 sequences; roughly 17% were detected once. The top ten hold around 2% of the sample. Input material: PBMCs or a T cell subset sorted from them (not recorded which). Every receptor here comes from an adult woman who had mild COVID-19 (a few samples of this study predate the infection). The sample titles of this study are shuffled in the database, so cell type and time point are left out; the donor was told from shared clones.

J is TRBJ2-2 and V is TRBV6-5; D may be TRBD1 or TRBD2 (6 bases each). Trimming pared 5 bases from V and 16 bases from J, leaving 29 bases between. Germline V gene lookup returns CDR1 MNHEY and CDR2 SVGAGI. This CDR3 has 16 residues. The CDR3 DNA reads TGTGCCAGCAGTAAGATTAGGGGGAGGCCACTACCGGAAACGTTTTTT. The encoded protein is CASSKIRGRPLPETFF.

This clonotype occurred a few times. The V call is TRBV28, the J call TRBJ1-2; a weak D match, TRBD1 (6 bases). The germline CDR1 and CDR2 sequences are MDHEN and SYDVKM. V lost 6 bases, J lost 7 bases, and 27 bases lay in between. The length of the CDR3 is 17 residues. CDR3 sequence: CASSSGGGPSLYGGYTF. CDR3 DNA sequence: TGTGCCAGCAGCTCCGGGGGGGGGCCCTCGTTGTACGGTGGCTACACCTTC.

This clonotype was counted a few times. The gene calls are TRBV12-3 or TRBV12-4 and TRBJ2-2; D is ambiguous. The CDR3 contains 13 residues. Trimming took off 4 bases at V and 6 bases at J, with 9 bases between the two ends. The CDR3 sequence is CASSSHRPGELFF. The CDR3 DNA reads as TGTGCCAGCAGTTCCCACAGACCCGGGGAGCTGTTTTTT.

This clonotype was detected a few times. The chain combines TRBV9 with TRBJ2-5; D not resolved. This CDR3 comprises 14 residues. CDR1 and CDR2 from the germline V gene are SGDLS and YYNGEE. The V gene lost 0 bases and the J gene lost 4 bases, with 10 bases spanning the gap. The CDR3 DNA reads as TGTGCCAGCAGCGTAGGCCCCTCCCGAGAGACCCAGTACTTC. It translates to CASSVGPSRETQYF.

This clonotype was seen more than once but under ten times. The chain couples TRBV5-1 to TRBJ2-1; 8 bases are shared with TRBD1. CDR3 size: 19 residues. Germline V gives CDR1 SGHRS, CDR2 YFSETQ. Trimming removed 0 bases from V and 4 bases from J; junction bases left unmatched: 15. In DNA form, the CDR3 reads TGCGCCAGCAGCTTGGTCGGGACAGGCCAGGGGCCCCCTTACAATGAGCAGTTCTTC. Encoded protein: CASSLVGTGQGPPYNEQFF.

As DNA, the CDR3 is TGTGCCAGCTCACCATTCAGGGGGGACCAAGAGACCCAGTACTTC. Amino acid sequence: CASSPFRGDQETQYF. V usage is TRBV18 and J usage is TRBJ2-5, with D possibly TRBD1 on 7 matching bases. The CDR3 is 15 residues long. Germline-derived CDR1 and CDR2 are KGHSH and LQKENI. V gave up 2 bases and J gave up 0 bases, with 10 bases separating them. Full variable domain (rest looked up from reference TRBV18 and TRBJ2-5): NAGVMQNPRHLVRRRGQEARLRCSPMKGHSHVYWYRQLPEEGLKFMVYLQKENIIDESGMPKERFSAEFPKEGPSILRIQQVVRGDSAAYFCASSPFRGDQETQYFGPGTRLLVL.

A single count supports this clonotype. This chain uses TRBV20-1 with TRBJ1-1; TRBD1 agrees at 7 bases. CDR1 DFQATT and CDR2 SNEGSKA come from the germline V gene (reference sequence). There are 14 residues in the CDR3. V lost 6 bases to trimming and J lost 6 bases; unmatched junction nucleotides: 13. CDR3 sequence (DNA): TGCAGTGCCCGCTCCCCCGGGACAGCGCCTGAAGCTTTCTTT. It yields the protein CSARSPGTAPEAFF.

This clonotype was seen at least ten times. V is TRBV5-1 and J is TRBJ2-1, with D uncertain. This CDR3 comprises 16 residues. Looked up from germline, CDR1 is SGHRS and CDR2 is YFSETQ. The germline V and J ends were trimmed by 4 bases and 0 bases, with 14 bases remaining between them. This CDR3 reads CASSPMPASSYNEQFF. The CDR3 nucleotides are TGCGCCAGCAGCCCTATGCCTGCTAGCTCCTACAATGAGCAGTTCTTC.

This clonotype was seen repeatedly, ten times or more. The rearrangement joins TRBV15 to TRBJ2-3; 12 nucleotides agree with TRBD1. The CDR3 spans 15 residues. The trim removed 1 base at V and 8 bases at J, leaving 4 bases unmatched. Germline V gene lookup returns CDR1 LNHNV and CDR2 YYDKDF (reference sequence). The CDR3 bases are TGTGCCACCAGCAGAGCCGGGACAGGGGGCTCTACGCAGTATTTT. This translates into CATSRAGTGGSTQYF.